This T cell receptor (beta chain) was sequenced in a study of blood T cell repertoires in COVID-19. Study-level information: Sites in the United States, Italy and Spain provided acute and convalescent COVID-19 samples. PBMCs, B-cell-depleted T cells, or T cells provided the cDNA or gDNA that made up the material.

Authors' methods: Reference gene primer amplification gave nucleated cell count estimates. Generated by immunoSEQ multiplex PCR, the TCRdb table keeps only in-frame clones and is missing some. That table supplies the V and J calls and clone size; D and trimming were determined from the DNA. The table records 200,000 to 300,000 clones, around four fifths of them present only once. The CDR3 spans 14 residues. Trimming cost V 4 bases and J 0 bases, with 10 bases left between them. CDR1 is SQVTM, CDR2 ANQGSEA, per germline. Sequencing was performed on peripheral blood. The chain has TRBV29-1 and TRBJ2-1, with D tentatively TRBD2 (5 bases). This clonotype was obtained from a woman aged 55-70 years with active or convalescent COVID-19. The CDR3 coding sequence is TGCAGCGTTGGAGAGCGGAGCTCCTACAATGAGCAGTTCTTC. It codes for CSVGERSSYNEQFF.